These 23 T cell receptor beta chains were all obtained from the same sample, sequenced in a study of lymphopenia after photon versus proton radiotherapy. Data came from immunoSEQ multiplex PCR; TCRdb stores just in-frame clones and leaves some out. Of more than 30,000 clones in the sample, more than 75% were seen once. The sample was peripheral blood, taken from a patient treated with photon-based radiotherapy. These receptor sequences come from a man aged 50 or older with gastric cancer.

The chain recombines TRBV11-2 with TRBJ2-7; no firm D call. The CDR3 is 12 amino acids. The germline gives CDR1 SGHAT, CDR2 FQNNGV. With 5 bases removed from V and 4 bases from J, the gap between germline ends came to 9 bases. This chain's CDR3 is CASSRQAYEQYF. The DNA of the CDR3 is TGTGCCAGCAGCCGTCAAGCTTACGAGCAGTACTTC.

The V and J genes are TRBV19 and TRBJ2-1; 15 bases are shared with TRBD2. In germline, CDR1 is LNHDA, CDR2 SQIVND (reference sequence). The CDR3 has 19 residues. With V trimmed by 6 bases and J by 0 bases, 9 bases remained unmatched. CDR3: CASRGPGLAGGPSYNEQFF. CDR3 nucleotides: TGTGCCAGTAGGGGACCCGGACTAGCGGGAGGGCCCTCCTACAATGAGCAGTTCTTC. The full variable domain, completed using reference TRBV19 and TRBJ2-1, is DGGITQSPKYLFRKEGQNVTLSCEQNLNHDAMYWYRQDPGQGLRLIYYSQIVNDFQKGDIAEGYSVSREKKESFPLTVTSAQKNPTAFYLCASRGPGLAGGPSYNEQFFGPGTRLTVL.

This chain connects TRBV10-3 to TRBJ2-7; unclear D gene. CDR1 is ENHRY and CDR2 is SYGVKD in the germline V gene. The V gene lost 3 bases and the J gene lost 3 bases, with 6 bases spanning the gap. This CDR3 has 12 residues. CDR3 nucleotide sequence: TGTGCCATCAGTGAAGGGAACTACGAGCAGTACTTC. Its protein is CAISEGNYEQYF.

V usage is TRBV5-8 and J usage is TRBJ2-3; tentatively, D is TRBD1 (5 bases). The V gene's germline CDR1 is SGHTS and CDR2 YDEGEE. V was shortened by 7 bases and J by 6 bases, with 27 bases between the two germline ends. The CDR3 contains 17 residues. The CDR3 bases are TGTGCCAGCGGGTGGGGCAGGAGTGTCCTGGGCCAGGATACGCAGTATTTT. Residues: CASGWGRSVLGQDTQYF. The whole variable domain, remainder taken from reference TRBV5-8 and TRBJ2-3, is EAGVTQSPTHLIKTRGQQATLRCSPISGHTSVYWYQQALGLGLQFLLWYDEGEERNRGNFPPRFSGRQFPNYSSELNVNALELEDSALYLCASGWGRSVLGQDTQYFGPGTRLTVL.

This clone was observed a single time. The rearrangement links TRBV4-2 to TRBJ1-2; no reliable D call. CDR1 is LGHNA and CDR2 is YNFKEQ in the germline V gene. Trimming pared 0 bases from V and 4 bases from J, leaving 18 bases between. CDR3 length: 17 amino acids. In nucleotides, the CDR3 is TGTGCCAGCAGCCAAGAATTCGACGAGGGAGGGCTCTATGGCTACACCTTC. It yields the protein CASSQEFDEGGLYGYTF.

This clone appeared a single time. One end of the junction fails to match germline, which may point to a read error. This chain connects TRBV15 to TRBJ2-1; perhaps TRBD2 as D (6 bases). The V gene's germline CDR1 is LNHNV and CDR2 YYDKDF (reference sequence). The CDR3 has 15 residues. The CDR3 reads CATSRGRGVYNGQFF. Written as DNA, the CDR3 is TGTGCCACCAGCAGAGGTCGCGGGGTGTACAATGGGCAGTTCTTC. Filled out from reference TRBV15 and TRBJ2-1, the complete variable domain reads DAMVIQNPRYQVTQFGKPVTLSCSQTLNHNVMYWYQQKSSQAPKLLFHYYDKDFNNEADTPDNFQSRRPNTSFCFLDIRSPGLGDTAMYLCATSRGRGVYNGQFFGPGTRLTVL.

The V and J genes are TRBV18 and TRBJ2-1; TRBD1 matches 7 bases. Per the germline V gene, CDR1 is KGHSH and CDR2 is LQKENI. J gave up 8 bases and V 6 bases, and 7 bases lay outside the gene matches. This CDR3 is built from 13 residues. The CDR3 sequence is CASSPTGVDEQFF. The CDR3 nucleotides read TGTGCCAGCTCGCCCACAGGGGTCGATGAGCAGTTCTTC.

The chain recombines TRBV5-6 with TRBJ2-7; the match to TRBD1 covers 8 bases. J gave up 2 bases and V 1 base, and 8 bases lay outside the gene matches. CDR3 length equals 16 residues. Germline V gene data show CDR1 as SGHDT and CDR2 as YYEEEE. The CDR3 here is CASSLKPGTGTYEQYF. The CDR3, as DNA: TGTGCCAGCAGCTTGAAGCCCGGGACAGGCACCTACGAGCAGTACTTC.

The V gene is TRBV14, the J gene TRBJ2-1; D might be TRBD1 (5 bases). The CDR3 runs 13 residues. V was cut by 5 bases and J by 4 bases, with 9 bases left in between. The V gene's germline CDR1 is SGHDN and CDR2 FVKESK. The chain's CDR3 is CASSSQGYNEQFF. Written as DNA, the CDR3 is TGTGCCAGCAGCTCTCAGGGTTACAATGAGCAGTTCTTC.

The chain uses TRBV6-5 and TRBJ1-1; D is uncertain. Trimming took 0 bases from V and 1 from J, leaving 6 bases between them. Germline V gives CDR1 MNHEY, CDR2 SVGAGI. The CDR3 is 14 residues long. The CDR3 is CASSYSSPNTEAFF. The CDR3 bases are TGTGCCAGCAGTTACTCCTCCCCGAACACTGAAGCTTTCTTT.

Comments on this clone: In the same sample, other DNA sequences code for this CDR3. Here the CDR3 reads CASSRDRGHTGELFF. The CDR3 nucleotides are TGTGCCAGCAGCAGGGACAGGGGACACACCGGGGAGCTGTTTTTT. The V and J genes are TRBV6-5 and TRBJ2-2; 10 bases line up with TRBD1. The CDR3 totals 15 residues. Germline V CDR1 and CDR2: MNHEY, SVGAGI. Trimming cost V 6 bases and J 3 bases; bases outside gene matches: 4.

The genes are TRBV19 and TRBJ2-3; D may be TRBD1 (6 bases). The CDR3 spans 13 residues. Looked up from germline, CDR1 is LNHDA and CDR2 is SQIVND (reference sequence). The V end was cut by 5 bases, the J end by 8 bases, with 14 bases between. The CDR3 coding sequence is TGTGCCAGTAGTGTTAGGGACATTTCTACGCAGTATTTT. Its protein is CASSVRDISTQYF.

J is TRBJ2-1 and V is TRBV7-6; 9 bases line up with TRBD2. Looked up from germline, CDR1 is SGHVS and CDR2 is FNYEAQ. The CDR3 spans 13 residues. Trimming cost V 6 bases and J 9 bases; bases outside gene matches: 6. CDR3: CASRYSGSGEQFF. As DNA, the CDR3 is TGTGCCAGCAGGTATAGCGGGAGTGGTGAGCAGTTCTTC.

The chain recombines TRBV2 with TRBJ1-4; 8 positions match TRBD1. With V trimmed by 6 bases and J by 3 bases, 3 bases remained unmatched. This CDR3 has 14 residues. Germline V gives CDR1 SNHLY, CDR2 FYNNEI. The CDR3 region is CASSQQGANEKLFF. The CDR3 DNA reads as TGTGCCAGCAGCCAACAGGGGGCTAATGAAAAACTGTTTTTT. The full variable domain, with the rest looked up from reference TRBV2 and TRBJ1-4, is EPEVTQTPSHQVTQMGQEVILRCVPISNHLYFYWYRQILGQKVEFLVSFYNNEISEKSEIFDDQFSVERPDGSNFTLKIRSTKLEDSAMYFCASSQQGANEKLFFGSGTQLSVL.

The chain has TRBV27 and TRBJ2-7; possibly TRBD2 for D (5 bases). V gave up 6 bases and J gave up 2 bases, with 11 bases separating them. The CDR3 has 13 residues. Germline-derived CDR1 and CDR2 are MNHEY and SMNVEV (reference sequence). This CDR3 is CASSRVGAYEQYF. The CDR3 nucleotides read TGTGCCAGCAGCCGGGTCGGGGCCTACGAGCAGTACTTC.

V is TRBV19 and J is TRBJ1-5, with 12 bases aligning to TRBD1. V shed 1 base, J shed 5 bases, and the junction held 15 bases outside the gene matches. The CDR3 runs 20 residues. Germline V lookup: CDR1 LNHDA, CDR2 SQIVND (reference sequence). CDR3: CASSIGRDRGRRPLDQPQHF. The DNA for the CDR3 is TGTGCCAGTAGTATAGGCCGGGACAGGGGGCGGAGGCCGCTCGATCAGCCCCAGCATTTT.

Remarks on this clone: The same CDR3 is also encoded by other DNA sequences in this sample. The rearrangement uses TRBV15 and TRBJ1-2; D might be TRBD1 (6 bases). V was pared by 0 bases and J by 5 bases, with 10 bases between. The germline CDR1 and CDR2 sequences are LNHNV and YYDKDF (reference sequence). This CDR3 has 14 residues. Here the CDR3 DNA reads TGTGCCACCAGCAGAGATCGACAGGCGTATGGCTACACCTTC. Its translation is CATSRDRQAYGYTF.

The V gene is TRBV29-1, the J gene TRBJ2-1; D unresolved. The V gene lost 7 bases and the J gene lost 0 bases, with 13 bases spanning the gap. The CDR3 runs 14 residues. Germline lookup yields CDR1 SQVTM and CDR2 ANQGSEA. The DNA of the CDR3 is TGCAGCGCAATTGACACCTACTCCTACAATGAGCAGTTCTTC. Protein: CSAIDTYSYNEQFF.

The rearrangement joins TRBV9 to TRBJ2-5; D could derive from TRBD1 or TRBD2 (6 bases each). Looked up from germline, CDR1 is SGDLS and CDR2 is YYNGEE. The CDR3 has 14 amino acids. Trimming stripped 4 bases from V and 2 bases from J, with 12 bases between. CDR3 in amino acids: CASSPQGRQETQYF. CDR3 DNA sequence: TGTGCCAGCAGCCCCCAGGGGAGGCAAGAGACCCAGTACTTC.

This clone has a single count. The CDR3 loop reads CASSLGRNPSSYNEQFF. Here the CDR3 DNA reads TGTGCCAGCAGCTTAGGGAGGAATCCCAGCTCCTACAATGAGCAGTTCTTC. This sequence joins TRBV7-8 and TRBJ2-1; TRBD2 is a possible D gene (5 bases). The CDR3 covers 17 residues. Between the trimmed V and J ends, which lost 1 base and 0 bases, there was a span of 13 bases. Germline CDR1 reads SGHVS; CDR2 reads FQNEAQ. Filled out from reference TRBV7-8 and TRBJ2-1, the complete variable domain reads GAGVSQSPRYKVAKRGQDVALRCDPISGHVSLFWYQQALGQGPEFLTYFQNEAQLDKSGLPSDRFFAERPEGSVSTLKIQRTQQEDSAVYLCASSLGRNPSSYNEQFFGPGTRLTVL.

The chain uses TRBV6-1 and TRBJ2-5; 11 bases match TRBD1. The end of the DNA fits TRBJ2-7 better, so the J call may be wrong. Germline values: CDR1 MNHNS, CDR2 SASEGT. CDR3 size: 18 residues. CDR3 sequence (DNA): TGTGCCAGCAGTGAAGCAGTCCCGGGACAGGGGGGCTCCTACGAGCAGTACTTC. Its translation: CASSEAVPGQGGSYEQYF.

The chain links TRBV29-1 to TRBJ1-1, with D unresolved. Per the germline V gene, CDR1 is SQVTM and CDR2 is ANQGSEA. V was trimmed by 2 bases and J by 1 base, leaving 11 bases between them. This CDR3 region has 14 residues. CDR3 region: CSVERAGPNTEAFF. The CDR3 bases are TGCAGCGTTGAAAGGGCGGGCCCGAACACTGAAGCTTTCTTT.

V usage is TRBV4-1 and J usage is TRBJ2-7; 11 positions agree with TRBD2. Germline CDR1 and CDR2: MGHRA and YSYEKL. V lost 5 bases and J lost 9; bases outside the gene matches: 12. The CDR3 runs to 15 residues. CDR3 protein: CASSYPGTSGVGQYF. In DNA form, the CDR3 reads TGCGCCAGCAGCTATCCCGGGACTAGCGGCGTCGGGCAGTACTTC.